This TCR beta chain was captured by sequencing in a study of cytomegalovirus exposure and HLA in healthy donors. In the study overall: Around 77% of around 400 genotyped donors fell in the Caucasian-associated ancestry cluster. General study results and limits: Association of a missense DCLRE1C variant with TCR beta V- and J-gene trimming was reported in a later analysis. On later analysis, the bulk of CMV-associated TCR beta chains appeared to be HLA-restricted. A later analysis found common viral pathogens apparently linked to several of the most significant clusters.

Comments on this clone: Antigen specificity is unknown.

CDR1 is MNHNY and CDR2 is SVGAGI in the germline V gene (reference sequence). V lost 4 bases to trimming and J lost 7 bases, with 17 bases between them. The CDR3 is 15 residues long. The PCR used 60 Vbeta and 13 Jbeta primers. TCRdb keeps only in-frame clones here, not all; method: immunoSEQ multiplex PCR. The table lists 90,000 to 100,000 clones, 60% to 80% of them singletons, with approximately 8% in the top ten. Sample: PBMCs. The chain couples TRBV6-6 to TRBJ1-5, with a possible D match to TRBD1 (5 bases). This clonotype was sampled from a female donor in good health and CMV-seronegative. CDR3 region: CASSLTDGGGQPQHF. In DNA, the CDR3 is TGTGCCAGCAGTTTGACGGATGGGGGGGGACAGCCCCAGCATTTT.